The entry below gives a single T cell receptor beta chain sequence along with its context. Its specificity is unknown. This sample is part of a study of siplizumab effects on memory and regulatory T cells. Regarding the study as a whole: For siplizumab cultures, the suppressive function of their proliferating Tregs was not confirmed. Mapping to unstimulated subsets was achieved for only a minor fraction of alloreactive clones.

Between the trimmed V and J ends, which lost 1 base and 2 bases, there was a span of 9 bases. The CDR3 consists of 14 residues. Germline V lookup: CDR1 SGHTA, CDR2 FQGNSA. Clones were sequenced by immunoSEQ multiplex PCR, and TCRdb holds only the in-frame ones, with some missing. The sample holds 57,000 or so clones; approximately 93% are singletons and the top ten take 35% to 45%. The genes are TRBV7-2 and TRBJ2-7, with D tentatively TRBD1 or TRBD2 (5 bases each). This receptor was identified in a human donor in good health. Material: CD8+ T cells sorted from blood. Here the CDR3 reads CASSLDGTPYEQYF. The CDR3 DNA reads TGTGCCAGCAGCTTAGACGGGACCCCCTACGAGCAGTACTTC.